The next 22 T cell receptor beta chains were all read from a single sample in a study of glioma-infiltrating T cells. Amplification of TCR alpha and beta CDR3 regions from RNA used iRepertoire nested multiplex PCR. TCRdb processed the multiplex PCR reads anew with MiXCR; each CDR3 protein has one entry. In the table there are more than 350,000 distinct CDR3 sequences, around 38% of which are singletons. Sequencing used glioma tissue, nonneoplastic brain tissue, or PBMCs (not recorded which). These receptors originate from a human donor with low-grade glioma or glioblastoma, undergoing nonglioma brain surgery, or in good health (not recorded which).

In this sample, this clonotype turned up once. The conserved phenylalanine or tryptophan is not found at the CDR3 terminus, so this likely reflects a read error. The J gene is TRBJ1-2, the V gene TRBV27, with D tentatively TRBD1 (5 bases). CDR1 and CDR2 from the germline V gene are MNHEY and SMNVEV (reference sequence). Trimming removed 7 bases at V and 2 bases at J, with 11 bases between. CDR3 length equals 13 residues. CDR3 DNA sequence: TGTGCCAGCATCAGAGACAGCAACTATGGCTACACCATC. Translation gives CASIRDSNYGYTI.

Worth noting for this clonotype: This may come from a read error, since a much larger clone is one base off. The chain has TRBV27 and TRBJ2-3, with 8 nucleotides matching TRBD1. This CDR3 is 14 amino acids long. The V segment lost 3 bases and the J segment 5 bases; nucleotides outside the gene matches: 4. Germline V gene data show CDR1 as MNHEY and CDR2 as SMNVEV (reference sequence). This CDR3 is CASSFRQGRDTQYF. The CDR3 DNA sequence: TGTGCCAGCAGTTTTCGACAGGGGAGAGATACGCAGTATTTT.

On this clonotype: A read error is possible here, since a much larger clone lies one base away. V usage is TRBV28 and J usage is TRBJ1-1; 7 bases agree with TRBD1. Germline CDR1 MDHEN, CDR2 SYDVKM. Trimming removed 7 bases from V and 7 bases from J; junction bases left unmatched: 18. The CDR3 spans 16 residues. DNA for the CDR3: TGTGCCAGCAACTCCCCCCTCTCGACAGGGCTGGGTGAAGCTTTCTTT. This translates into CASNSPLSTGLGEAFF.

This clonotype was counted between two and nine times. The chain links TRBV10-3 to TRBJ1-6; a possible D gene is TRBD1 (5 bases). Trimming left V 5 bases short and J 7 bases short, with 12 bases between. Germline assignment: CDR1 ENHRY and CDR2 SYGVKD. The CDR3 is 14 amino acids. The CDR3 here is CAISPGRSNSPLHF. CDR3 DNA sequence: TGTGCCATCAGTCCAGGGCGGTCAAATTCACCCCTCCACTTT.

This clonotype has more than one count but fewer than ten. This chain uses TRBV24-1 with TRBJ2-5; tentative D call: TRBD1 (5 bases). Trimming cost V 7 bases and J 5 bases, with 19 bases left between them. The CDR3 contains 15 residues. Looked up from germline, CDR1 is KGHDR and CDR2 is SFDVKD. This CDR3 reads CATSPSRAIGETQYF. For the CDR3, the DNA is TGTGCCACCAGCCCCTCCAGGGCTATAGGGGAGACCCAGTACTTC.

In its sample, this clonotype was seen a few times. V and J are TRBV12-3 or TRBV12-4 and TRBJ2-3; 14 bases fit TRBD2. CDR3 length equals 18 residues. V lost 7 bases, J lost 4 bases, and 13 bases stayed unmatched. The DNA of the CDR3 is TGTGCCAGCAAGACCGGGACTAGCGGGAGAGTGGGCGCAGATACGCAGTATTTT. Amino acids: CASKTGTSGRVGADTQYF.

This clonotype was seen only a few times. The rearrangement links TRBV4-1 to TRBJ2-7; D not certain. CDR3 size: 15 residues. Germline loops: CDR1 MGHRA, CDR2 YSYEKL. V was trimmed by 0 bases and J by 3 bases, leaving 12 bases between them. CDR3 DNA: TGCGCCAGCAGCCAAGAGGCAGGTCTGGGCTACGAGCAGTACTTC. It translates to CASSQEAGLGYEQYF.

This clonotype was seen repeatedly, ten times or more. This sequence may be a read error, since a much larger clone differs from it by one base. The chain couples TRBV2 to TRBJ1-1; perhaps TRBD1 as D (5 bases). V lost 5 bases and J lost 1, with 8 bases in between. The CDR3 consists of 13 residues. CDR1 and CDR2 (germline): SNHLY, FYNNEI. The CDR3: CASSLTENTEAFF. The CDR3 DNA follows: TGTGCCAGCAGTTTGACAGAGAACACTGAAGCTTTCTTT.

V and J are TRBV16 and TRBJ1-2, with D maybe TRBD1 (6 bases). CDR1 and CDR2 from the germline V gene are KGHSY and FQNENV. The CDR3 has 14 amino acids. V shed 2 bases and J shed 8 bases, with 15 bases lying between them. The CDR3 spells CASSQPGTSYGYTF. The CDR3 nucleotides read TGTGCCAGCAGCCAACCCGGGACAAGCTACGGCTACACCTTC. The whole variable domain, remainder taken from reference TRBV16 and TRBJ1-2, is GEEVAQTPKHLVRGEGQKAKLYCAPIKGHSYVFWYQQVLKNEFKFLISFQNENVFDETGMPKERFSAKCLPNSPCSLEIQATKLEDSAVYFCASSQPGTSYGYTFGSGTRLTVV.

In the case of this clonotype: A much larger clone differs by one base, so this may be a read error. This chain joins TRBV5-4 and TRBJ2-1; 11 nucleotides align to TRBD2. V shed 7 bases, J shed 6 bases, and the junction held 18 bases outside the gene matches. This CDR3 comprises 18 residues. Germline V gives CDR1 SGHNT, CDR2 YYREEE (reference sequence). The CDR3 nucleotides read TGTGCCAGCGGAGGACTAGCGGGTACCCATATACGAGGCAATGAGCAGTTCTTC. This encodes CASGGLAGTHIRGNEQFF.

V gene TRBV27 combines with J gene TRBJ2-3; 7 nucleotides align to TRBD1. The germline CDR1 and CDR2 sequences are MNHEY and SMNVEV (reference sequence). CDR3 length: 15 residues. V trimming: 6 bases; J trimming: 2 bases; junction bases outside the gene matches: 8. The CDR3 coding sequence is TGTGCCAGCAGCGTAGGTAGGGGGCCCACAGATACGCAGTATTTT. It specifies CASSVGRGPTDTQYF.

This clonotype was found many times. The V and J genes are TRBV20-1 and TRBJ2-7; 7 positions agree with TRBD1. The germline V gene encodes CDR1 DFQATT and CDR2 SNEGSKA (reference sequence). This CDR3 contains 13 residues. The ends lost 6 bases at V and 4 bases at J; junction bases unmatched: 9. In DNA, the CDR3 is TGCAGTGCAACCGGGACAGCTACATACGAGCAGTACTTC. Translating gives CSATGTATYEQYF.

Concerning this clonotype itself: Possible read error: a much larger clone is one base away. The chain joins TRBV6-2 or TRBV6-3 to TRBJ1-1; D is undetermined. CDR3 length: 16 amino acids. Germline lookup yields CDR1 MNHEY and CDR2 SVGEGT. V was cut by 7 bases and J by 0 bases, with 18 bases left in between. This CDR3 is CASNPLPARVNTEAFF. In DNA, the CDR3 is TGTGCCAGCAACCCCCTCCCCGCCCGGGTGAACACTGAAGCTTTCTTT.

The V call is TRBV19, the J call TRBJ1-1; maybe TRBD1 (5 bases). Germline CDR1 and CDR2: LNHDA and SQIVND (reference sequence). The CDR3 is 17 amino acids. The V gene lost 1 base and the J gene lost 4 bases, with 19 bases spanning the gap. CDR3 nucleotides: TGTGCCAGTAGTATAGTGTCGGGACTGCCAGCCCCCACTGAAGCTTTCTTT. It encodes CASSIVSGLPAPTEAFF. Combining the CDR3 with reference TRBV19 and TRBJ1-1 gives the whole variable domain DGGITQSPKYLFRKEGQNVTLSCEQNLNHDAMYWYRQDPGQGLRLIYYSQIVNDFQKGDIAEGYSVSREKKESFPLTVTSAQKNPTAFYLCASSIVSGLPAPTEAFFGQGTRLTVV.

In its sample, this clonotype was seen a few times. The rearrangement joins TRBV24-1 to TRBJ2-1; a weak D match, TRBD2 (6 bases). CDR1 is KGHDR, CDR2 SFDVKD, per germline. The CDR3 loop spans 14 amino acids. CDR3 region: CAPEIGSSYNEQFF. The CDR3 DNA follows: TGTGCTCCCGAGATCGGGAGCTCCTACAATGAGCAGTTCTTC.

The chain recombines TRBV7-9 with TRBJ2-1; D not resolved. Trimming cost V 1 base and J 0 bases, with 4 bases left between them. Germline V gene sequence: CDR1 SEHNR, CDR2 FQNEAQ (reference sequence). The CDR3 consists of 14 residues. The CDR3 protein is CASSLDISYNEQFF. CDR3 bases: TGTGCCAGCAGCTTAGACATCTCCTACAATGAGCAGTTCTTC.

This clonotype has just a few counts. This chain joins TRBV12-3 or TRBV12-4 and TRBJ2-3; 11 bases align to TRBD2. Losses at the gene ends were 8 bases for V and 0 bases for J; bases not matched to a gene: 10. This CDR3 spans 17 amino acids. The CDR3 sequence: CASPNGTSGSSTDTQYF. In nucleotides, the CDR3 is TGTGCCAGCCCCAACGGGACTAGCGGTTCTAGCACAGATACGCAGTATTTT.

Regarding this clonotype: A much larger clone lies a single base off, so this may be a read error. The rearrangement uses TRBV6-1 and TRBJ2-3; D might be TRBD1 (5 bases). CDR3 size: 14 residues. The germline V gene encodes CDR1 MNHNS and CDR2 SASEGT. CDR3 loop: CASSPHVTTGTQYF. Written as DNA, the CDR3 is TGTGCCAGCAGCCCCCACGTGACCACAGGTACGCAGTATTTT.

Worth noting for this clonotype: A much bigger clone sits one base away, suggesting this may be a read error. The rearrangement joins TRBV6-6 to TRBJ1-2; 8 nucleotides match TRBD1. The CDR3 has 18 amino acids. CDR1 MNHNY and CDR2 SVGAGI come from the germline V gene (reference sequence). Germline trimming cut 0 bases from V and 8 bases from J; bases unmatched to any gene: 17. The CDR3 loop reads CASSYSIAAGTGLNGYTF. The CDR3 DNA sequence: TGTGCCAGCAGTTACTCGATAGCAGCAGGGACAGGATTAAACGGCTACACCTTC.

About this clonotype itself: A read error may explain this, as a much larger clone is one base away. The J gene is TRBJ2-1, the V gene TRBV6-4; 9 positions match TRBD2. The CDR3 has 15 residues. In germline, CDR1 is MRHNA, CDR2 SNTAGT. V lost 1 base, J lost 4 bases, and 2 bases stayed unmatched. CDR3 loop: CASSDWTSEYNEQFF. DNA of the CDR3: TGTGCCAGCAGTGACTGGACTAGCGAGTACAATGAGCAGTTCTTC.

This clonotype was counted ten times or more. J is TRBJ2-7 and V is TRBV7-2; the match to TRBD2 covers 12 bases. The CDR3 is 16 residues long. CDR1 is SGHTA and CDR2 is FQGNSA in the germline V gene. V shed 6 bases, J shed 6 bases, and the junction held 12 bases outside the gene matches. CDR3 residues: CASSSHHLAGGREQYF. In nucleotides, the CDR3 is TGTGCCAGCAGTTCTCACCATCTAGCGGGAGGGCGCGAGCAGTACTTC.

V usage is TRBV4-3 and J usage is TRBJ2-3; TRBD2 agrees at 12 bases. CDR3 length equals 18 residues. Germline trimming cut 4 bases from V and 2 bases from J; bases unmatched to any gene: 10. Germline-derived CDR1 and CDR2 are LGHNA and YSLEER. The CDR3 sequence: CASSRRLAGDLHTDTQYF. The DNA of the CDR3 is TGCGCCAGCAGCCGCAGACTAGCGGGAGACCTACACACAGATACGCAGTATTTT.